This TCR beta chain derives from a study of blood T cell repertoires in COVID-19. Study-level information: Spain, Italy and the United States supplied samples that represented acute and convalescent COVID-19.

Seattle researchers signed up patients amid active infection and tracked them longitudinally. The V and J ends lost 7 bases and 4 bases respectively, with 26 bases between them. This CDR3 has 17 residues. Germline V CDR1 and CDR2: MNHEY, SMNVEV (reference sequence). Sequencing was performed with immunoSEQ multiplex PCR; in TCRdb, only in-frame clones are kept and a portion is missing. The top ten clones hold 15% of a sample with tens of thousands of clones, under 85% of them seen once. The material sequenced was peripheral blood. The chain is built from TRBV27 and TRBJ2-7; D possibly corresponds to TRBD1 (5 bases). This sequence originates from a man aged 55 to 70 with COVID-19, enrolled during active disease. This chain's CDR3 is CASTKDRDRRLCYEQYF. The CDR3 coding sequence is TGTGCCAGCACCAAAGATCGAGACAGACGCCTGTGTTACGAGCAGTACTTC.